A single sample is the source of the 23 T cell receptor beta chains below, sequenced in a study of breast tumors, draining lymph nodes, adjacent tissues. Each CDR3 protein is one row after TCRdb ran MiXCR on the multiplex PCR reads. The sample yields roughly 70,000 distinct CDR3 sequences, over 40% seen once. The sequencing input was breast tumor tissue. These receptors were obtained from a female donor with breast cancer. Some clones in this sample may be carry-over from other donors' samples.

Concerning this clonotype itself: At one end, the junction sequence differs from germline, possibly due to a read error. The chain combines TRBV6-4 with TRBJ2-3, with 11 bases fitting TRBD2. Germline V lookup: CDR1 MRHNA, CDR2 SNTAGT. The CDR3 length is 15 residues. The CDR3 loop reads CASGIGTSGTDTQYF. In DNA, the CDR3 is TGTGCCAGCGGTATTGGGACTAGCGGAACAGATACGCAGTATTTC.

This clonotype was seen ten or more times. The CDR3 nucleotides read TGTGCCAGCAGCTCCTCGAAGACAGGGTCTAATGAAAAACTGTTTTTT. It encodes CASSSSKTGSNEKLFF. This chain connects TRBV7-9 to TRBJ1-4; 7 nucleotides align to TRBD1. CDR3 size: 16 residues. Germline CDR1 is SEHNR and CDR2 is FQNEAQ (reference sequence). The trim removed 4 bases at V and 3 bases at J, leaving 8 bases unmatched. Complete variable domain (other parts from reference TRBV7-9 and TRBJ1-4): DTGVSQNPRHKITKRGQNVTFRCDPISEHNRLYWYRQTLGQGPEFLTYFQNEAQLEKSRLLSDRFSAERPKGSFSTLEIQRTEQGDSAMYLCASSSSKTGSNEKLFFGSGTQLSVL.

The rearrangement uses TRBV29-1 and TRBJ2-3, with TRBD1 as a possible D gene (6 bases). The CDR3 is made up of 15 amino acids. V shed 8 bases and J shed 6 bases, with 24 bases lying between them. The V gene's germline CDR1 is SQVTM and CDR2 ANQGSEA. CDR3 DNA sequence: TGCAGCTCACCACTGGGACACCGCCCGGGGGATACGCAGTATTTT. Its protein product is CSSPLGHRPGDTQYF.

J is TRBJ2-3 and V is TRBV11-2; TRBD1 agrees at 7 bases. Per the germline V gene, CDR1 is SGHAT and CDR2 is FQNNGV. V trimming: 2 bases; J trimming: 8 bases; junction bases outside the gene matches: 4. This CDR3 is 13 amino acids long. CDR3 bases: TGTGCCAGCAGCTTACAGGGGGATGCTACGCAGTATTTT. Translation: CASSLQGDATQYF.

There are many counts of this clonotype. A much larger clone is a single base away; this may be a read error. The rearrangement links TRBV20-1 to TRBJ1-2, with D uncertain. Looked up from germline, CDR1 is DFQATT and CDR2 is SNEGSKA (reference sequence). This CDR3 region has 12 residues. CDR3 nucleotides: TGCAGTGCTCCGCAGGATGCCTATGGCTCCACCTTC. Translated, it gives CSAPQDAYGSTF.

This clonotype was counted many times. The chain uses TRBV29-1 and TRBJ2-1, with 7 positions matching TRBD1. This CDR3 spans 13 amino acids. V trimming: 8 bases; J trimming: 9 bases; junction bases outside the gene matches: 13. Germline CDR1 reads SQVTM; CDR2 reads ANQGSEA. DNA of the CDR3: TGCAGCTCACATTATCAGGCAGGGGGTGAGCAGTTCTTC. It codes for CSSHYQAGGEQFF.

The sample holds many counts of this clonotype. The rearrangement links TRBV5-5 to TRBJ2-1; perhaps TRBD2 as D (5 bases). The CDR3 has 13 residues. Trimming took 4 bases from V and 3 from J, leaving 8 bases between them. Germline loops: CDR1 SGHKS, CDR2 YYEKEE (reference sequence). Here the CDR3 reads CASSNRDYNEQFF. In DNA, the CDR3 is TGTGCCAGCAGCAACCGGGACTACAATGAGCAGTTCTTC.

The chain is built from TRBV2 and TRBJ2-5; TRBD2 matches 9 bases. Germline V gives CDR1 SNHLY, CDR2 FYNNEI. The CDR3 is 16 amino acids. V trimming: 7 bases; J trimming: 3 bases; junction bases outside the gene matches: 12. The CDR3 DNA is TGTGCCAGCAATCGCCCACAATTAGCGGGAGAAGAGACCCAGTACTTC. Translated, it gives CASNRPQLAGEETQYF. Drawing the rest from reference TRBV2 and TRBJ2-5, the complete variable domain is EPEVTQTPSHQVTQMGQEVILRCVPISNHLYFYWYRQILGQKVEFLVSFYNNEISEKSEIFDDQFSVERPDGSNFTLKIRSTKLEDSAMYFCASNRPQLAGEETQYFGPGTRLLVL.

This clonotype has ten or more counts. This chain connects TRBV6-2 or TRBV6-3 to TRBJ2-7; 8 bases match TRBD1. The CDR3 is made up of 14 amino acids. Germline CDR1 is MNHEY and CDR2 is SVGEGT. The V and J ends lost 7 bases and 0 bases, in that order; junction bases with no gene match: 5. The CDR3 DNA sequence: TGTGCCAGCACTCAGCAGGGGGCCTCCTACGAGCAGTACTTC. It is translated as CASTQQGASYEQYF.

The rearrangement links TRBV10-3 to TRBJ2-3; D is unclear. The V end was cut by 1 base, the J end by 3 bases, with 8 bases between. The CDR3 contains 14 residues. Germline-derived CDR1 and CDR2 are ENHRY and SYGVKD. CDR3 amino acids: CAISELGFTDTQYF. CDR3 nucleotides: TGTGCCATCAGTGAGTTGGGGTTTACAGATACGCAGTATTTT.

This clonotype occurred many times. A much larger clone is a single base away; this may be a read error. The chain carries TRBV6-5 and TRBJ2-7, with no clear D. Trimming took 6 bases from V and 0 from J, leaving 12 bases between them. CDR1 is MNHEY, CDR2 SVGAGI, per germline. There are 14 residues in the CDR3. The CDR3 loop is CASRHRGRSYEQYF. The CDR3 DNA follows: TGTGCCAGCAGGCACAGAGGTCGCTCCTACGAGCAGTACTTC.

This clonotype showed up many times. The chain carries TRBV7-9 and TRBJ2-7, with a possible D match to TRBD1 (6 bases). The CDR3 runs 12 residues. Germline loops: CDR1 SEHNR, CDR2 FQNEAQ (reference sequence). V dropped 5 bases and J dropped 3 bases, with 8 bases sitting between them. The CDR3 sequence is CASSTTGYEQYF. For the CDR3, the DNA is TGTGCCAGCAGCACGACAGGCTACGAGCAGTACTTC.

This clonotype was detected many times. V is TRBV28 and J is TRBJ2-3; D is possibly TRBD1 (6 bases). The germline V and J ends were trimmed by 5 bases and 3 bases, with 18 bases remaining between them. The CDR3 has 16 residues. Germline CDR1 reads MDHEN; CDR2 reads SYDVKM. CDR3 sequence reads: CASSLGTPGVTDTQYF. The CDR3 region has the DNA TGTGCCAGCAGTCTCGGGACGCCAGGGGTTACAGATACGCAGTATTTT. The variable domain in full, with the rest retrieved from reference TRBV28 and TRBJ2-3, is DVKVTQSSRYLVKRTGEKVFLECVQDMDHENMFWYRQDPGLGLRLIYFSYDVKMKEKGDIPEGYSVSREKKERFSLILESASTNQTSMYLCASSLGTPGVTDTQYFGPGTRLTVL.

The chain couples TRBV6-5 to TRBJ1-1, with D possibly matching TRBD1 (5 bases). In germline, CDR1 is MNHEY, CDR2 SVGAGI. This CDR3 has 13 residues. Trimming took 7 bases from V and 4 from J, leaving 13 bases between them. This CDR3 reads CASKETAPTEAFF. DNA of the CDR3: TGTGCCAGCAAAGAGACAGCCCCCACTGAAGCTTTCTTT.

This clonotype was observed at least ten times. V gene TRBV7-9 combines with J gene TRBJ2-1; 10 nucleotides align to TRBD2. Per germline, CDR1 SEHNR and CDR2 FQNEAQ (reference sequence). V lost 2 bases and J lost 6; bases outside the gene matches: 4. This CDR3 contains 15 residues. The CDR3 reads CASSLPSGGPNEQFF. DNA of the CDR3: TGTGCCAGCAGCTTACCTAGCGGGGGCCCCAATGAGCAGTTCTTC. Together with reference TRBV7-9 and TRBJ2-1, the CDR3 gives the full variable domain: DTGVSQNPRHKITKRGQNVTFRCDPISEHNRLYWYRQTLGQGPEFLTYFQNEAQLEKSRLLSDRFSAERPKGSFSTLEIQRTEQGDSAMYLCASSLPSGGPNEQFFGPGTRLTVL.

The genes are TRBV4-2 and TRBJ2-2, with D maybe TRBD1 (5 bases). The CDR3 extends over 14 amino acids. With 1 base removed from V and 6 bases from J, the gap between germline ends came to 9 bases. CDR1 and CDR2 (germline): LGHNA, YNFKEQ. CDR3 nucleotide sequence: TGTGCCAGCAGCCAAGTAGGGGCATCCGGGGAGCTGTTTTTT. Translation gives CASSQVGASGELFF.

The CDR3 DNA follows: TGTGCTAGTGGTTTGGCACAGGTCGGGGGGTGGTGGATGAACACTGAAGCTTTCTTT. Protein sequence: CASGLAQVGGWWMNTEAFF. V usage is TRBV12-5 and J usage is TRBJ1-1; the D gene is possibly TRBD1 (5 bases). Looked up from germline, CDR1 is LGHNT and CDR2 is FRNRAP. The CDR3 has 19 amino acids. The germline V and J ends were trimmed by 1 base and 0 bases, with 21 bases remaining between them. The whole variable domain, filled in from reference TRBV12-5 and TRBJ1-1, reads DARVTQTPRHKVTEMGQEVTMRCQPILGHNTVFWYRQTMMQGLELLAYFRNRAPLDDSGMPKDRFSAEMPDATLATLKIQPSEPRDSAVYFCASGLAQVGGWWMNTEAFFGQGTRLTVV.

This chain uses TRBV11-3 with TRBJ2-2, with 7 bases fitting TRBD1. CDR3 length: 15 residues. CDR1 SGHNT and CDR2 YENEEA come from the germline V gene. V dropped 4 bases and J dropped 6; count of bases not matched to a gene: 8. CDR3 nucleotides: TGTGCCAGCAGCTCACCCATTACAGGGGCCGGGGAGCTGTTTTTT. Translating gives CASSSPITGAGELFF.

In this sample, this clonotype turned up a few times. A much larger clone differs by one base, so this may be a read error. Since no conserved phenylalanine or tryptophan closes the CDR3, a read error is the likely cause. This sequence joins TRBV7-2 and TRBJ2-5; possible D gene TRBD1, 6 bases. Germline loops: CDR1 SGHTA, CDR2 FQGNSA. The germline V and J ends were trimmed by 1 base and 1 base, with 7 bases remaining between them. The CDR3 loop spans 14 amino acids. CDR3 sequence reads: CASSLVGGQETQYL. CDR3 nucleotide sequence: TGTGCCAGCAGCTTAGTAGGGGGCCAAGAGACCCAGTACCTC.

This clonotype is termed medium-sized (0.01 to 0.1%). The CDR3 sequence: CATSRQQVEQPQHF. In DNA form, the CDR3 reads TGTGCCACCAGCAGACAACAGGTGGAGCAGCCCCAGCATTTT. V and J are TRBV15 and TRBJ1-5, with D perhaps matching TRBD1 (5 bases). Germline CDR1 is LNHNV and CDR2 is YYDKDF (reference sequence). CDR3 length: 14 residues. V gave up 2 bases and J gave up 7 bases, with 12 bases separating them.

The sample holds a few counts of this clonotype. This sequence joins TRBV7-6 and TRBJ2-5, with no clear D. From germline, CDR1 is SGHVS and CDR2 FNYEAQ. This CDR3 comprises 13 residues. With 6 bases removed from V and 5 bases from J, the gap between germline ends came to 13 bases. The chain's CDR3 is CASSSYTGETQYF. The CDR3 DNA is TGTGCCAGCAGTTCCTACACCGGGGAGACCCAGTACTTC.

The CDR3 reads CASSANDLAGGPFF. CDR3 coding DNA: TGTGCCAGCAGCGCTAATGATTTAGCCGGGGGGCCGTTTTTT. The genes are TRBV9 and TRBJ2-2; the D gene is possibly TRBD2 (7 bases). The germline V and J ends were trimmed by 3 bases and 16 bases, with 22 bases remaining between them. This CDR3 comprises 14 residues. Germline values: CDR1 SGDLS, CDR2 YYNGEE.

This clonotype has at least ten counts. V is TRBV13 and J is TRBJ2-1, with 7 bases that match TRBD1. In germline, CDR1 is PRHDT, CDR2 FYEKMQ (reference sequence). CDR3 size: 15 residues. After removal of 2 bases from V and 6 bases from J, the junction contained 7 bases not matched to a gene. The CDR3 region is CASSLLPGQLNEQFF. DNA for the CDR3: TGTGCCAGCAGCTTACTACCGGGACAGCTCAATGAGCAGTTCTTC.